Presented here are 32 T cell receptor beta chains from one specimen sequenced in a study of lymphopenia after photon versus proton radiotherapy. Some clones are missing from TCRdb's copy, which holds only in-frame ones; the method was immunoSEQ multiplex PCR. The sample yields approximately 160,000 clones, around nine tenths seen once. The sample was peripheral blood, taken from a patient treated with photon-based radiotherapy. These receptors originate from a man aged 45-65 years with gastric cancer.

On this clone: In the same sample, other DNA sequences code for this CDR3. The V call is TRBV19, the J call TRBJ1-5; 7 bases map to TRBD1. Germline V CDR1 and CDR2: LNHDA, SQIVND (reference sequence). J lost 2 bases, V lost 1 base, and 2 bases had no gene match. The CDR3 contains 15 residues. The CDR3 region has the DNA TGTGCCAGTAGTATAGCAGGGGGAGGCAATCAGCCCCAGCATTTT. Translation gives CASSIAGGGNQPQHF.

The chain has TRBV5-4 and TRBJ2-2; TRBD2 matches 9 bases. Germline CDR1 is SGHNT and CDR2 is YYREEE (reference sequence). V was clipped by 3 bases and J by 5 bases; unmatched bases: 8. The CDR3 runs 16 residues. The CDR3 region is CASSSRREGGTGELFF. Here the CDR3 DNA reads TGTGCCAGCAGCTCCCGGCGGGAGGGCGGGACCGGGGAGCTGTTTTTT.

CDR3 coding DNA: TGTGCCAGCAGCCAGATGGGGAGCTCCTACGAGCAGTACTTC. Its protein product is CASSQMGSSYEQYF. The V gene is TRBV7-2, the J gene TRBJ2-7; a weak D match, TRBD2 (5 bases). Germline CDR1 SGHTA, CDR2 FQGNSA. V gave up 5 bases and J gave up 0 bases, with 11 bases separating them. The CDR3 consists of 14 residues.

The gene calls are TRBV7-8 and TRBJ2-6; the D is unclear. Germline loops: CDR1 SGHVS, CDR2 FQNEAQ. The CDR3 totals 16 residues. V dropped 8 bases and J dropped 0 bases, with 14 bases sitting between them. CDR3 coding DNA: TGTGCCAGCGCCGGGCAGCCTCTCTCTGGGGCCAACGTCCTGACTTTC. Protein sequence: CASAGQPLSGANVLTF.

The chain recombines TRBV5-4 with TRBJ1-1; tentatively, D is TRBD1 (5 bases). The CDR3 consists of 16 residues. Trimming left V 3 bases short and J 2 bases short, with 17 bases between. Germline values: CDR1 SGHNT, CDR2 YYREEE (reference sequence). CDR3 nucleotides: TGTGCCAGCAGCTCCGGGGCAGGGATGAGTAACACTGAAGCTTTCTTT. It yields the protein CASSSGAGMSNTEAFF.

The rearrangement uses TRBV7-6 and TRBJ2-1, with D unclear. The CDR3 is 14 residues long. Germline V gene lookup returns CDR1 SGHVS and CDR2 FNYEAQ. The germline V and J ends were trimmed by 5 bases and 6 bases, with 14 bases remaining between them. The CDR3 spells CASSPGFSSNEQFF. CDR3 coding DNA: TGTGCCAGCAGCCCCGGGTTCTCTTCCAATGAGCAGTTCTTC.

The chain links TRBV25-1 to TRBJ2-7; no reliable D call. The CDR3 covers 13 residues. Germline CDR1 is MGHDK and CDR2 is SYGVNS. V dropped 6 bases and J dropped 3 bases, with 12 bases sitting between them. CDR3 residues: CASRDQDGYEQYF. CDR3 coding DNA: TGTGCCAGCAGGGACCAAGACGGCTACGAGCAGTACTTC.

The chain joins TRBV6-5 to TRBJ2-3; TRBD2 aligns across 7 bases. Germline CDR1 is MNHEY and CDR2 is SVGAGI. The CDR3 spans 13 residues. V shed 6 bases, J shed 3 bases, and the junction held 3 bases outside the gene matches. The CDR3 sequence: CASSRSGTDTQYF. In DNA, the CDR3 is TGTGCCAGCAGCCGTAGCGGGACAGATACGCAGTATTTT.

The chain couples TRBV28 to TRBJ2-7; 7 bases are shared with TRBD1. The germline CDR1 and CDR2 sequences are MDHEN and SYDVKM. The CDR3 is made up of 17 amino acids. V lost 3 bases to trimming and J lost 6 bases; unmatched junction nucleotides: 17. DNA of the CDR3: TGTGCCAGCAGTTTGGGGTCAGGGGGACGGGACGGGATCGAGCAGTACTTC. Translated: CASSLGSGGRDGIEQYF.

The chain has TRBV6-5 and TRBJ1-1; 8 bases agree with TRBD1. With 6 bases clipped from V and 11 bases from J, the junction kept 14 bases outside the gene matches. Germline CDR1 is MNHEY and CDR2 is SVGAGI. CDR3 length: 14 residues. In nucleotides, the CDR3 is TGTGCCAGCAGAGACAGGGGTAGTCGGGGTGACGCTTTCTTT. It encodes CASRDRGSRGDAFF.

This sequence joins TRBV6-6 and TRBJ2-2; D call uncertain. The CDR3 has 12 amino acids. V lost 2 bases and J 5 bases, leaving 3 bases between the germline ends. Germline V CDR1 and CDR2: MNHNY, SVGAGI (reference sequence). CDR3 in amino acids: CASSYETGELFF. The CDR3 coding sequence is TGTGCCAGCAGTTACGAGACCGGGGAGCTGTTTTTT.

V and J are TRBV2 and TRBJ1-1, with a tentative D call TRBD1 (6 bases). Trimming pared 9 bases from V and 5 bases from J, leaving 19 bases between. The CDR3 length is 14 residues. Germline values: CDR1 SNHLY, CDR2 FYNNEI. For the CDR3, the DNA is TGTGCCAGTCTTTACGAGAGGGGGAGGACTGAAGCTTTCTTT. This codes for CASLYERGRTEAFF.

The sample holds a few counts of this clone. This chain links TRBV5-6 with TRBJ2-5; the D is unclear. The germline V gene has CDR1 SGHDT and CDR2 YYEEEE. V lost 2 bases and J lost 4, with 0 bases in between. The CDR3 sequence is 10 residues long. CDR3 region: CASSLETQYF. CDR3 bases: TGTGCCAGCAGCTTAGAGACCCAGTACTTC.

V and J are TRBV5-4 and TRBJ2-1; TRBD2 aligns across 8 bases. The CDR3 spans 18 residues. Trimming at V came to 0 bases and at J to 9 bases, leaving 17 bases not matched to a gene. Germline V gives CDR1 SGHNT, CDR2 YYREEE (reference sequence). CDR3: CASSLAAGGAGTRLEQFF. DNA of the CDR3: TGTGCCAGCAGCTTGGCCGCGGGGGGCGCTGGGACTAGACTTGAGCAGTTCTTC.

The chain recombines TRBV20-1 with TRBJ2-1; D is perhaps TRBD2 (5 bases). The V gene's germline CDR1 is DFQATT and CDR2 SNEGSKA (reference sequence). The CDR3 length is 11 residues. V was clipped by 1 base and J by 11 bases, with 9 bases between them. The CDR3 DNA is TGCAGTGCTAGAGGCTCCGGGAAGCAGTTCTTC. Protein sequence: CSARGSGKQFF.

This chain joins TRBV5-1 and TRBJ2-2; D uncertain. The CDR3 runs to 15 residues. The germline V and J ends were trimmed by 0 bases and 2 bases, with 8 bases remaining between them. Germline values: CDR1 SGHRS, CDR2 YFSETQ. The CDR3 coding sequence is TGCGCCAGCAGCTTGGACGGAACCAACACCGGGGAGCTGTTTTTT. Translated: CASSLDGTNTGELFF.

The chain links TRBV28 to TRBJ2-7, with 15 bases that match TRBD2. This CDR3 has 15 residues. The junction had 7 bases not matched to a gene; V was cut back by 8 bases and J by 5 bases. CDR1 is MDHEN and CDR2 is SYDVKM in the germline V gene. The CDR3 loop reads CASVGTSGRRDEQYF. CDR3 nucleotide sequence: TGTGCCAGCGTCGGGACTAGCGGGAGGAGAGACGAGCAGTACTTC.

The chain employs TRBV6-1 and TRBJ2-7; maybe TRBD2 (6 bases). V dropped 4 bases and J dropped 0 bases, with 13 bases sitting between them. The CDR3 extends over 15 amino acids. Germline V CDR1 and CDR2: MNHNS, SASEGT. This chain's CDR3 is CASSVSWTNSYEQYF. CDR3 bases: TGTGCCAGCAGTGTCTCCTGGACTAACTCCTACGAGCAGTACTTC.

The gene calls are TRBV14 and TRBJ1-5; 7 positions agree with TRBD1. The V gene end was trimmed by 4 bases and the J gene end by 0 bases; junction bases not matched to a gene: 6. Germline V gene sequence: CDR1 SGHDN, CDR2 FVKESK. The CDR3 length is 16 residues. The CDR3 sequence: CASSPSGGNSNQPQHF. The CDR3 bases are TGTGCCAGCAGCCCATCAGGGGGGAATAGCAATCAGCCCCAGCATTTT.

V is TRBV6-1 and J is TRBJ1-5, with D tentatively TRBD1 (6 bases). This CDR3 region has 15 residues. V was shortened by 4 bases and J by 4 bases, with 14 bases between the two germline ends. Germline assignment: CDR1 MNHNS and CDR2 SASEGT. CDR3 bases: TGTGCCAGCAGTGGGGGACAAGGGAGGAATCAGCCCCAGCATTTT. Protein: CASSGGQGRNQPQHF.

This chain links TRBV5-4 with TRBJ1-4; D is ambiguous. The V end was cut by 1 base, the J end by 7 bases, with 11 bases between. This CDR3 has 14 amino acids. In germline, CDR1 is SGHNT, CDR2 YYREEE (reference sequence). CDR3 bases: TGTGCCAGCAGCTTGCTTCCGAGAGGTGAAAAACTGTTTTTT. Translation: CASSLLPRGEKLFF. The entire variable domain, with the rest obtained from reference TRBV5-4 and TRBJ1-4, is as follows: ETGVTQSPTHLIKTRGQQVTLRCSSQSGHNTVSWYQQALGQGPQFIFQYYREEENGRGNFPPRFSGLQFPNYSSELNVNALELDDSALYLCASSLLPRGEKLFFGSGTQLSVL.

This chain links TRBV6-1 with TRBJ1-2, with 7 bases aligning to TRBD1. V gave up 6 bases and J gave up 6 bases; unmatched junction bases: 13. Germline loops: CDR1 MNHNS, CDR2 SASEGT. The CDR3 extends over 15 amino acids. CDR3 loop: CASRSSFTGADGYTF. The CDR3 DNA follows: TGTGCCAGCAGAAGCTCCTTTACAGGGGCTGATGGCTACACCTTC.

The chain joins TRBV2 to TRBJ1-5; a possible D gene is TRBD1 (5 bases). Germline CDR1 SNHLY, CDR2 FYNNEI. V lost 2 bases and J lost 3, with 14 bases in between. The CDR3 sequence is 16 residues long. The CDR3: CASSETSRAINQPQHF. CDR3 bases: TGTGCCAGCAGTGAAACTAGCAGGGCGATCAATCAGCCCCAGCATTTT.

The chain joins TRBV29-1 to TRBJ2-5; perhaps TRBD1 as D (7 bases). CDR1 is SQVTM and CDR2 is ANQGSEA in the germline V gene. The CDR3 totals 13 residues. V lost 6 bases to trimming and J lost 5 bases, with 16 bases between them. CDR3 sequence: CSVCPTGRETQYF. The DNA of the CDR3 is TGCAGCGTCTGCCCGACAGGGAGGGAGACCCAGTACTTC. Using reference TRBV29-1 and TRBJ2-5 for the parts outside the CDR3, the full variable domain is SAVISQKPSRDICQRGTSLTIQCQVDSQVTMMFWYRQQPGQSLTLIATANQGSEATYESGFVIDKFPISRPNLTFSTLTVSNMSPEDSSIYLCSVCPTGRETQYFGPGTRLLVL.

CDR3 in amino acids: CASSSTSTDTQYF. The DNA of the CDR3 is TGTGCCAGCAGCTCCACAAGCACAGATACGCAGTATTTT. This chain connects TRBV5-4 to TRBJ2-3; D remains unclear. Germline lookup yields CDR1 SGHNT and CDR2 YYREEE (reference sequence). CDR3 size: 13 residues. Trimming shortened V by 3 bases and J by 0 bases, and 5 bases separated the two germline ends.

The CDR3 here is CASSLGVSTNEKLFF. In DNA form, the CDR3 reads TGTGCCAGTAGTCTGGGGGTATCAACTAATGAAAAACTGTTTTTT. The gene calls are TRBV19 and TRBJ1-4; tentative D call: TRBD1 (5 bases). V was cut by 5 bases and J by 0 bases, with 10 bases left in between. Germline CDR1 LNHDA, CDR2 SQIVND (reference sequence). The CDR3 length is 15 residues.

The chain is built from TRBV6-6 and TRBJ2-2, with TRBD1 as a possible D gene (6 bases). Germline CDR1 is MNHNY and CDR2 is SVGAGI (reference sequence). The germline V and J ends were trimmed by 6 bases and 8 bases, with 13 bases remaining between them. The CDR3 is 13 amino acids. Written as DNA, the CDR3 is TGTGCCAGCAGCACCAGGGGCGGGGGGGAGCTGTTTTTT. It is translated as CASSTRGGGELFF.

The chain carries TRBV11-2 and TRBJ2-1, with 8 bases fitting TRBD2. The CDR3 has 14 amino acids. From germline, CDR1 is SGHAT and CDR2 FQNNGV. Unmatched junction bases numbered 5, after V lost 5 bases and J lost 5 bases. The CDR3 region has the DNA TGTGCCAGCAGCCTCGGACTAGCCAACAATGAGCAGTTCTTC. Translation gives CASSLGLANNEQFF.

This rearrangement joins TRBV27 to TRBJ2-7; TRBD1 matches at 9 bases. The junction had 2 bases not matched to a gene; V was cut back by 2 bases and J by 3 bases. Germline V gives CDR1 MNHEY, CDR2 SMNVEV (reference sequence). The CDR3 covers 14 residues. The CDR3 sequence: CASSLQGQGYEQYF. DNA for the CDR3: TGTGCCAGCAGTTTACAGGGACAGGGCTACGAGCAGTACTTC.

The chain joins TRBV29-1 to TRBJ1-1, with D hard to call. Germline CDR1 and CDR2: SQVTM and ANQGSEA. The CDR3 is 11 residues long. V was clipped by 5 bases and J by 5 bases, with 9 bases between them. As DNA, the CDR3 is TGCAGCGTTTCAGGAGCTACTGAAGCTTTCTTT. This sequence encodes CSVSGATEAFF.

The rearrangement uses TRBV15 and TRBJ2-7; 10 bases fit TRBD1. Germline CDR1 is LNHNV and CDR2 is YYDKDF (reference sequence). V shed 5 bases, J shed 6 bases, and the junction held 7 bases outside the gene matches. The CDR3 runs 14 residues. The CDR3 reads CATSSDRGLIEQYF. Here the CDR3 DNA reads TGTGCCACCAGCTCGGACAGGGGGTTAATCGAGCAGTACTTC.

This chain connects TRBV7-9 to TRBJ1-1, with no clear D. The CDR3 totals 13 residues. V shed 5 bases and J shed 4 bases, with 11 bases lying between them. The germline gives CDR1 SEHNR, CDR2 FQNEAQ (reference sequence). The CDR3 loop is CASSPDLATEAFF. CDR3 sequence (DNA): TGTGCCAGCAGCCCGGACCTGGCCACTGAAGCTTTCTTT.